This T cell receptor (beta chain) was documented in a study of T cell responses to AZD1222 COVID-19 vaccine. Trimming left V 4 bases short and J 4 bases short, with 12 bases between. The CDR3 covers 14 residues. CDR1 is SGHNT and CDR2 is YYREEE in the germline V gene (reference sequence). The method was immunoSEQ multiplex PCR; TCRdb's version includes in-frame clones alone and lacks a portion of them. The sample gives 100,000 to 150,000 clones, 88% of which show up once; 4% to 4.5% is in the top ten. Study results and caveats: Clonal diversity was possibly underestimated, and the donors were mostly white British, with more females. There were vaccine-associated CD4 TCRs across spike, dominant at 160-218 and 743-854.

On this clone: Its antigen is as yet unknown.

The sequence came from an adult in good health. The sample in question was peripheral blood, obtained on day 0 of AZD1222 vaccination. The chain couples TRBV5-4 to TRBJ1-3; a weak D match, TRBD1 (5 bases). CDR3 protein: CASSPGTSGNTIYF. For the CDR3, the DNA is TGTGCCAGCAGCCCCGGGACCTCAGGAAACACCATATATTTT.